This T cell receptor beta chain was sequenced in a study of blood T cells in healthy people across ages. Broader study findings: From one million sequenced T cells, diversity estimates were lower bounds.

Trimming removed 1 base from V and 5 bases from J, with 9 bases in between. CDR1 and CDR2 (germline): LGHDT, YNNKEL (reference sequence). The CDR3 runs 14 residues. On this clonotype: The antigen is not known.

A second PCR of roughly 6 to 12 cycles used a sample-barcoded 5' primer and a J-beta primer mix. A template-switch adaptor with 12 random nucleotides tagged each cDNA molecule. Each CDR3 protein gets one entry after TCRdb re-called the 5' RACE reads with MiXCR. In the table there are 1.8 million or so distinct CDR3 sequences, more than 35% of which are singletons. The source material was blood. The sequence came from a human donor in good health. This rearrangement joins TRBV3-1 to TRBJ1-5, with unresolved D. This chain's CDR3 is CASSQGDVYQPQHF. The DNA of the CDR3 is TGTGCCAGCAGCCAAGGAGATGTATATCAGCCCCAGCATTTT.